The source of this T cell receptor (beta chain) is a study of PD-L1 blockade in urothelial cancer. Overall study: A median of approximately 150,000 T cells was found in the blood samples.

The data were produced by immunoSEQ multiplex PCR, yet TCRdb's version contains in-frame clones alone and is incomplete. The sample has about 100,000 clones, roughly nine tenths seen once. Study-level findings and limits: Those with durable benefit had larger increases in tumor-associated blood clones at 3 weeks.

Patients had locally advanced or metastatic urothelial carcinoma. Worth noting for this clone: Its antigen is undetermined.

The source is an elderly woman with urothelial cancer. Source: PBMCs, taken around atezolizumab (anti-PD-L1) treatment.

The CDR3 DNA is TGTGCCTGGGCCGGGACTAGCGGGTGGGAGCAGTACTTC. Protein sequence: CAWAGTSGWEQYF. This chain uses TRBV30 with TRBJ2-7; 12 positions agree with TRBD2. The germline CDR1 and CDR2 sequences are GTSNPN and SVGIG (reference sequence). V lost 5 bases, J lost 7 bases, and 6 bases stayed unmatched. The CDR3 length is 13 residues.